A selection of T cell receptor beta chains follows, all from one sample in a study of shared T cell receptors in the human thymus. The data were produced by immunoSEQ multiplex PCR, yet TCRdb's version contains in-frame clones alone and is incomplete. This sample has roughly 550,000 clones; roughly 74% occur once, and the top ten carry more than 0.01%. The sample also formed part of further work on human thymus T cells.

Source material: thymocytes. These receptors were collected from a boy under two years old with a congenital heart defect. CDR3s include the opening cysteine and the closing phenylalanine or tryptophan. The D gene is left open where the match is weak. A row's size may be missing; if present it is once, few, many or a size class.

D gene	V gene	J gene	clone size	CDR3 DNA	CDR3 protein
TRBD1	TRBV11-3	TRBJ1-1	.	TGTGCCAGCAGCTTAGACAGGGGGCGTTCTGAAGCTTTCTTT	CASSLDRGRSEAFF
TRBD2	TRBV25-1	TRBJ2-7	.	TGTGCCAGCAGTGATCAGCGGGGGGCGTACTACGAGCAGTACTTC	CASSDQRGAYYEQYF
TRBD2	TRBV5-1	TRBJ2-5	few	TGCGCCAGCAGCTCTGGGACTAGCGGCCAAGAGACCCAGTACTTC	CASSSGTSGQETQYF
TRBD2	TRBV4-3	TRBJ2-5	.	TGCGCCAGCAGCCAAGACCGAGGGCGGGAGAACTGGTTCCAAGAGACCCAGTACTTC	CASSQDRGRENWFQETQYF
.	TRBV6-5	TRBJ2-1	.	TGTGCCAGCAGTTACGGGCGGGGGCCCTACAATGAGCAGTTCTTC	CASSYGRGPYNEQFF
.	TRBV29-1	TRBJ1-1	.	TGCAGCGTCCCCCGGGGGGCCTCCCCTGGAGCTTTCTTT	CSVPRGASPGAFF
TRBD2	TRBV7-8	TRBJ2-1	.	TGTGCCAGCAGCTTAGCGGTGGAGCGGGAGGCCATCTCCTACAATGAGCAGTTCTTC	CASSLAVEREAISYNEQFF
TRBD2	TRBV27	TRBJ2-7	.	TGTGCCACCAGAGCGGGGCTTACACGCTACGAGCAGTACTTC	CATRAGLTRYEQYF
.	TRBV5-5	TRBJ2-7	few	TGTGCCAGCAGCTTCGGCAGGGTTTCATACGAGCAGTACTTC	CASSFGRVSYEQYF
.	TRBV28	TRBJ2-2	.	TGTGCCAGCAGTCCTCAAGGACAGGGTGGGGGGGTGGCCACCGGGGAGCTGTTTTTT	CASSPQGQGGGVATGELFF
TRBD2	TRBV27	TRBJ2-1	few	TGTGCCAGCAGCAACTCTACCAGCGGGAGGGAGGATGAGCAGTTCTTC	CASSNSTSGREDEQFF
.	TRBV11-2	TRBJ2-2	.	TGTGCCAGCAGCTCCCGGACAGTTTACACCGGGGAGCTGTTTTTT	CASSSRTVYTGELFF
.	TRBV7-9	TRBJ2-7	.	TGTGCCAGCAGCTTAGAAGGGGACGAGCAGTACTTC	CASSLEGDEQYF
TRBD1	TRBV25-1	TRBJ1-2	.	TGTGCCAGTAGCGGACAGGGGGCGCCTAGCTATGGCTACACCTTC	CASSGQGAPSYGYTF
.	TRBV7-2	TRBJ2-7	.	TGTGCCAGCAGCAAGGGGGAGGGGTCGAGTATCCACGAGCAGTACTTC	CASSKGEGSSIHEQYF
TRBD1	TRBV5-8	TRBJ1-1	.	TGTGCCAGCAGCGGGACAGGGGCCCTTAACACTGAAGCTTTCTTT	CASSGTGALNTEAFF
TRBD2	TRBV7-9	TRBJ2-3	few	TGTGCCAGCGGGGGGGCGAACAAACGACTAGCGGGAGCTACAGATACGCAGTATTTT	CASGGANKRLAGATDTQYF
.	TRBV19	TRBJ1-2	.	TGTGCCAGTAGTATCAACGGGTATGGCTACACCTTC	CASSINGYGYTF
TRBD2	TRBV7-3	TRBJ2-3	.	TGTGCCAGCAGCGCGGGAGAGACCACAGATACGCAGTATTTT	CASSAGETTDTQYF
.	TRBV19	TRBJ2-3	.	TGTGCCAGTAGCCTTGACAGGATGGGGGATACGCAGTATTTT	CASSLDRMGDTQYF
.	TRBV4-3	TRBJ2-1	.	TGCGCCAGCAGCCAAATAAAGGGGTCTCCCTACAATGAGCAGTTCTTC	CASSQIKGSPYNEQFF
.	TRBV4-1	TRBJ2-5	.	TGCGCCAGCAGCCCGGACAGCCCAAGAACCCAGTACTTC	CASSPDSPRTQYF
TRBD2	TRBV11-3	TRBJ2-2	.	TGTGCCAGCAGTCACACGGGGCTAGCGGGAGGAACCGGGGAGCTGTTTTTT	CASSHTGLAGGTGELFF
TRBD1	TRBV28	TRBJ1-5	.	TGTGCCAGCAGTCTCAACCCCAGGGGGCTATCTCAGCCCCAGCATTTT	CASSLNPRGLSQPQHF
.	TRBV12-5	TRBJ1-2	.	TGTGCTAGTGCCCCCGAGCTAGGCGGCTACACCTTC	CASAPELGGYTF
.	TRBV7-2	TRBJ2-6	.	TGTGCCAGCAGTTATTACGGGGAGCCTGGGGCCAACGTCCTGACTTTC	CASSYYGEPGANVLTF
TRBD2	TRBV13	TRBJ2-7	.	TGTGCCAGCAGCTTCACCGGACTAGTTAGCGAGCAGTACTTC	CASSFTGLVSEQYF
TRBD2	TRBV7-6	TRBJ2-3	.	TGTGCCAGCACGTGGGGACTAGCGGGAGATACGCAGTATTTT	CASTWGLAGDTQYF
TRBD1	TRBV4-1	TRBJ1-4	.	TGCGCCAGCAGCCAAGCGTGGGGACAGGGACGCGCTAATGAAAAACTGTTTTTT	CASSQAWGQGRANEKLFF
TRBD2	TRBV5-6	TRBJ2-1	.	TGTGCCAGCAGAGTAGCGGGAGGGCCGGGTGATGAGCAGTTCTTC	CASRVAGGPGDEQFF
TRBD1	TRBV11-2	TRBJ2-7	.	TGTGCCAGCAGCTCCCGGGACAGGGGGTACGAGCAGTACTTC	CASSSRDRGYEQYF
TRBD1	TRBV7-2	TRBJ1-2	once	TGTGCCAGCAGCTTAGCATCGTCCGACAGGGGGCGTTCGGGCTACACCTTC	CASSLASSDRGRSGYTF
.	TRBV25-1	TRBJ2-7	.	TGTGCCAGCAGTGAATATACCCGCTCCGGGGGCTACGAGCAGTACTTC	CASSEYTRSGGYEQYF
TRBD1	TRBV19	TRBJ1-2	.	TGTGCCAGTAGTCCTCGGGACAGGGGGCGCGGTGGCTACACCTTC	CASSPRDRGRGGYTF
TRBD2	TRBV28	TRBJ2-7	few	TGTGCCACCTCCGCCCTAGCGGGATCCAACTACGAGCAGTACTTC	CATSALAGSNYEQYF
TRBD2	TRBV5-6	TRBJ2-3	.	TGTGCCAGCAGCTTGGTGGTCGCTAGCGGGGGACCTAGCACAGATACGCAGTATTTT	CASSLVVASGGPSTDTQYF
.	TRBV7-9	TRBJ2-7	.	TGTGCCAGCAGCCGGAGCCTACAGGGTCTTGCGGACGAGCAGTACTTC	CASSRSLQGLADEQYF
.	TRBV16	TRBJ1-2	few	TGTGCCAGCAGCCAATTTAACGGGGGGTCCTATGGCTACACCTTC	CASSQFNGGSYGYTF
.	TRBV4-3	TRBJ2-7	.	TGCGCCAGCAGCCAAGAGGCAGGGACCTACGAGCAGTACTTC	CASSQEAGTYEQYF
TRBD2	TRBV12-5	TRBJ2-3	.	TGTGCTAGTGGTTTGACTCAAGCGGGAGGCGCAGATACGCAGTATTTT	CASGLTQAGGADTQYF
.	TRBV5-6	TRBJ1-5	.	TGTGCCAGCAGCTTGGTTTGGTTTGAGGTGAATAGCAATCAGCCCCAGCATTTT	CASSLVWFEVNSNQPQHF
.	TRBV29-1	TRBJ1-4	once	TGCAGCGTTAGGACAGCCAAGAATGAACTGTTTTTT	CSVRTAKNELFF
.	TRBV7-9	TRBJ2-2	once	TGTGCCAGCAGCTATGTCCCCCTTTTTACATTCGCGAACACCGGGGAGCTGTTTTTT	CASSYVPLFTFANTGELFF
.	TRBV1	TRBJ1-5	.	TGCACCAGCCGTCTCGAGACAGGATATAGCAATCAGCCCCAGCATTTT	CTSRLETGYSNQPQHF
TRBD1	TRBV2	TRBJ2-5	.	TGTGCCAGCAAGCCAGGGGGCTACGAGACCCAGTACTTC	CASKPGGYETQYF
TRBD2	TRBV4-2	TRBJ2-7	once	TGTGCCAGCAGCCAAAAGCTAGCGGGAGGGCTCTACGAGCAGTACTTC	CASSQKLAGGLYEQYF
TRBD2	TRBV30	TRBJ2-1	.	TGTGCCTGGAGTGAGGGACTAGCGGGGTTACCTGGCTCCTACAATGAGCAGTTCTTC	CAWSEGLAGLPGSYNEQFF
TRBD2	TRBV5-7	TRBJ2-5	.	TGTGCCAGCAGCTTGCCCCTGACTAGCCCTAATGGAGGGCAGTACTTC	CASSLPLTSPNGGQYF
.	TRBV4-3	TRBJ2-1	.	TGCGCCAGCAGCCGCGATGGACGGGGTAATGAGCAGTTCTTC	CASSRDGRGNEQFF
TRBD2	TRBV4-1	TRBJ2-3	.	TGCGCCAGCAGCCAAGAAAAGCGGGAGGTCCTAAGCACAGATACGCAGTATTTT	CASSQEKREVLSTDTQYF
TRBD1	TRBV6-1	TRBJ1-1	.	TGTGCCAGCAGTTCCCACAGGGGGTACGTCACTGAAGCTTTCTTT	CASSSHRGYVTEAFF
TRBD2	TRBV29-1	TRBJ2-3	once	TGCAGCGTTGAAGATTGGGCGGGAGAAAATGGGGGTACGCAGTATTTT	CSVEDWAGENGGTQYF
.	TRBV7-8	TRBJ1-5	.	TGTGCCAGCAGCAACGGCCGACCAGGGGCCAATCAGCCCCAGCATTTT	CASSNGRPGANQPQHF